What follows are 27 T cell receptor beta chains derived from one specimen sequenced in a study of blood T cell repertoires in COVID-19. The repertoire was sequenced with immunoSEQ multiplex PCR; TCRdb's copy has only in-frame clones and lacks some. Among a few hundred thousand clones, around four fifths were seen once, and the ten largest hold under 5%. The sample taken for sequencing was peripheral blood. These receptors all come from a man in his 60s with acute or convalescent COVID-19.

CDR3 nucleotides: TGTGCCAGCAGCGTAGTATCCGGAGGGGGCGGCCACTATGGCTACACCTTC. Translating it yields CASSVVSGGGGHYGYTF. V and J are TRBV9 and TRBJ1-2, with TRBD1 matching 7 bases. V lost 0 bases, J lost 3 bases, and 11 bases stayed unmatched. The CDR3 extends over 17 amino acids. Germline CDR1 is SGDLS and CDR2 is YYNGEE. The full variable domain, in which reference TRBV9 and TRBJ1-2 provide the parts outside the CDR3, is DSGVTQTPKHLITATGQRVTLRCSPRSGDLSVYWYQQSLDQGLQFLIQYYNGEERAKGNILERFSAQQFPDLHSELNLSSLELGDSALYFCASSVVSGGGGHYGYTFGSGTRLTVV.

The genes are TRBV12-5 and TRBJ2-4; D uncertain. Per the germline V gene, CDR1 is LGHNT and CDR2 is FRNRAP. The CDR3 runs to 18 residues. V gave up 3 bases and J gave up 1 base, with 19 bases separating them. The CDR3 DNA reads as TGTGCTAGTGGTTTCCCCCAAAGTCCATATGCGGCCAAAAACATTCAGTACTTC. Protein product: CASGFPQSPYAAKNIQYF.

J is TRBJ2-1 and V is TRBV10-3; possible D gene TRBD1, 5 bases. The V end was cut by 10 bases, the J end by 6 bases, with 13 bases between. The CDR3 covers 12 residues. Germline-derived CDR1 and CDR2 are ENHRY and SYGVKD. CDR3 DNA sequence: TGTGCCACGGTGGACAACCTCAATGAGCAGTTCTTC. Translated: CATVDNLNEQFF.

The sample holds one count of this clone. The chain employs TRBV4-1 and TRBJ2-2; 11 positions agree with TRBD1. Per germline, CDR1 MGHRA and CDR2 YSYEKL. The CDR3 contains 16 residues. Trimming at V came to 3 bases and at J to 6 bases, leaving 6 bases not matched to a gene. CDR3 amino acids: CASSQSRDRGSGELFF. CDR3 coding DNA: TGCGCCAGCAGCCAGTCCCGGGACAGGGGGTCCGGGGAGCTGTTTTTT.

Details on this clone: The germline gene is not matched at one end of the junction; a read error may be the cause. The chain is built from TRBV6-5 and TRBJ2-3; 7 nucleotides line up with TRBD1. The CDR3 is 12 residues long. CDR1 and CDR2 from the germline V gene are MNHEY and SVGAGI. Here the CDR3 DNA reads TGTACCAGCAGTCTGTCGAGGGGGCCGCAGTATTTT. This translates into CTSSLSRGPQYF.

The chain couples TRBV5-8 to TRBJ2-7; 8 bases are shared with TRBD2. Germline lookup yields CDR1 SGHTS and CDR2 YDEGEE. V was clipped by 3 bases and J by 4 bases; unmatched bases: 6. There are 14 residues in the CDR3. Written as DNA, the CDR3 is TGTGCCAGCAGCTCAAGCGGGAGTCTATACGAGCAGTACTTC. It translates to CASSSSGSLYEQYF.

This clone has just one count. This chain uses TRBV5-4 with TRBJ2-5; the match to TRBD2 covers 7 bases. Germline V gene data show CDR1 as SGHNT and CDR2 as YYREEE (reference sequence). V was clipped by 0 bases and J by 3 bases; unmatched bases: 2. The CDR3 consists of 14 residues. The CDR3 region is CASSLGTREETQYF. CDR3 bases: TGTGCCAGCAGCTTGGGGACTAGGGAAGAGACCCAGTACTTC.

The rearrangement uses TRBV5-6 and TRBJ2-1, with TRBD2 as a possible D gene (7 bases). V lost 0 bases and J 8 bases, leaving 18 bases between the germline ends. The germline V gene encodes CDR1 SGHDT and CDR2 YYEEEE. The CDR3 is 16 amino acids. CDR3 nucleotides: TGTGCCAGCAGCTTGGTTGTTGGGGGGGCCAGGGATGAGCAGTTCTTC. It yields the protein CASSLVVGGARDEQFF. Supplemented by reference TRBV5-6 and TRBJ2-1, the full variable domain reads DAGVTQSPTHLIKTRGQQVTLRCSPKSGHDTVSWYQQALGQGPQFIFQYYEEEERQRGNFPDRFSGHQFPNYSSELNVNALLLGDSALYLCASSLVVGGARDEQFFGPGTRLTVL.

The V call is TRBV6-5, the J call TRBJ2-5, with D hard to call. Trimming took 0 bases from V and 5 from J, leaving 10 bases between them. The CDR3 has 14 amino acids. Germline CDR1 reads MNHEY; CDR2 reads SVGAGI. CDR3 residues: CASSYSALAETQYF. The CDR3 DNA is TGTGCCAGCAGTTACTCGGCCCTCGCCGAGACCCAGTACTTC.

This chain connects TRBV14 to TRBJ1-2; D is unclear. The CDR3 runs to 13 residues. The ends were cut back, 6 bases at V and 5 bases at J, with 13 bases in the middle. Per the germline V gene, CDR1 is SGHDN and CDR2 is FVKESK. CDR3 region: CASSRRGPYGYTF. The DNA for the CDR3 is TGTGCCAGCAGTCGACGCGGGCCGTATGGCTACACCTTC.

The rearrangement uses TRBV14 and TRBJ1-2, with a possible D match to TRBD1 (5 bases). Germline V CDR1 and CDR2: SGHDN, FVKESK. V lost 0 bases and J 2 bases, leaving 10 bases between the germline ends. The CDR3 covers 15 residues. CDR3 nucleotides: TGTGCCAGCAGCCAAGACAGGGCGTGGAACTATGGCTACACCTTC. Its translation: CASSQDRAWNYGYTF.

This CDR3 reads CASTWTGNEQFF. The CDR3 region has the DNA TGTGCCAGTACCTGGACAGGGAATGAGCAGTTCTTC. The rearrangement uses TRBV19 and TRBJ2-1, with 8 bases aligning to TRBD1. J gave up 7 bases and V 7 bases, and 3 bases lay outside the gene matches. CDR1 and CDR2 (germline): LNHDA, SQIVND (reference sequence). The CDR3 covers 12 residues.

The CDR3 DNA follows: TGTGCCAGCCGTGGACAGTCTTCAGATACGCAGTATTTT. Encoded protein: CASRGQSSDTQYF. The J gene is TRBJ2-3, the V gene TRBV11-3; perhaps TRBD1 as D (6 bases). This CDR3 has 13 residues. The germline V and J ends were trimmed by 8 bases and 4 bases, with 13 bases remaining between them. The germline gives CDR1 SGHNT, CDR2 YENEEA. The variable domain in full, completed from reference TRBV11-3 and TRBJ2-3, reads EAGVVQSPRYKIIEKKQPVAFWCNPISGHNTLYWYLQNLGQGPELLIRYENEEAVDDSQLPKDRFSAERLKGVDSTLKIQPAELGDSAVYLCASRGQSSDTQYFGPGTRLTVL.

The CDR3 DNA reads as TGCGCCAGCAGCCCCCGACAGGGAGCGAATCAGCCCCAGCATTTT. It specifies CASSPRQGANQPQHF. The chain is built from TRBV4-3 and TRBJ1-5, with 7 bases that match TRBD1. V was clipped by 4 bases and J by 4 bases; unmatched bases: 7. CDR3 length equals 15 residues. Looked up from germline, CDR1 is LGHNA and CDR2 is YSLEER.

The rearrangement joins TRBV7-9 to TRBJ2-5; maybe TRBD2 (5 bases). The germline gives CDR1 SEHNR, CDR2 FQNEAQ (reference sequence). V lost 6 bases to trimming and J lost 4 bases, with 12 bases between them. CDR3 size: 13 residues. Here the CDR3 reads CASRELVGETQYF. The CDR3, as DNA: TGTGCCAGCAGAGAACTAGTGGGAGAGACCCAGTACTTC. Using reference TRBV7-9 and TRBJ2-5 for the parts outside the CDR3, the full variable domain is DTGVSQNPRHKITKRGQNVTFRCDPISEHNRLYWYRQTLGQGPEFLTYFQNEAQLEKSRLLSDRFSAERPKGSFSTLEIQRTEQGDSAMYLCASRELVGETQYFGPGTRLLVL.

The CDR3 DNA sequence: TGTGCCAGCAGCCAAGTTAACGGCGAGCAGTACTTC. Protein: CASSQVNGEQYF. The rearrangement joins TRBV14 to TRBJ2-7; D gene ambiguous. The V end was cut by 1 base, the J end by 6 bases, with 7 bases between. The CDR3 is made up of 12 amino acids. Germline loops: CDR1 SGHDN, CDR2 FVKESK.

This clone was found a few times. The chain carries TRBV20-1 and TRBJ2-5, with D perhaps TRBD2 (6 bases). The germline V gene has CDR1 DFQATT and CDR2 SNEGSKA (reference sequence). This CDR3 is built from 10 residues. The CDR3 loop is CSAASEGWYF. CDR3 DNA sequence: TGCAGCGCGGCTTCGGAGGGGTGGTACTTC.

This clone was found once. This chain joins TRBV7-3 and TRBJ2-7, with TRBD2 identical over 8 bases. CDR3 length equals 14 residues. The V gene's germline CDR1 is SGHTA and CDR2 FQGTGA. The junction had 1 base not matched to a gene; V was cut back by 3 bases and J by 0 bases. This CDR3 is CASSFTSGSYEQYF. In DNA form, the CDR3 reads TGTGCCAGCAGCTTCACTAGCGGCTCCTACGAGCAGTACTTC.

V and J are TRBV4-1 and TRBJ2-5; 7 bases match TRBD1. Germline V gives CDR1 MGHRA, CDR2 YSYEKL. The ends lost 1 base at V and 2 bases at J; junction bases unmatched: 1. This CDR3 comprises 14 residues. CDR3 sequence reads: CASSQAGQQETQYF. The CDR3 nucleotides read TGCGCCAGCAGCCAAGCGGGACAGCAAGAGACCCAGTACTTC.

The CDR3 here is CASIRPGAYEQYF. Here the CDR3 DNA reads TGTGCCAGCATCCGACCGGGAGCCTACGAGCAGTACTTC. The chain is built from TRBV28 and TRBJ2-7; a possible D gene is TRBD2 (6 bases). This CDR3 is 13 amino acids long. Germline CDR1 and CDR2: MDHEN and SYDVKM. Trimming took 7 bases from V and 2 from J, leaving 12 bases between them.

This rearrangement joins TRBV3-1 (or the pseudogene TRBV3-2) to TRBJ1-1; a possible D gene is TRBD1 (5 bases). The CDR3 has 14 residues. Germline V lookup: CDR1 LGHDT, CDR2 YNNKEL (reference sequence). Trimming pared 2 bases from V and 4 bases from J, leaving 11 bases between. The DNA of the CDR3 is TGTGCCAGCAGCCAATGGGGGGTTAGCACTGAAGCTTTCTTT. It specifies CASSQWGVSTEAFF.

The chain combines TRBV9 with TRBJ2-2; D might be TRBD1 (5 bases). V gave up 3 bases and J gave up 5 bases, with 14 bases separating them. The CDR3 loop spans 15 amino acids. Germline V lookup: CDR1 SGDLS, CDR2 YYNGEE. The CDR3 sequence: CASSALPGYTGELFF. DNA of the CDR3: TGTGCCAGCAGCGCCCTTCCAGGGTATACCGGGGAGCTGTTTTTT.

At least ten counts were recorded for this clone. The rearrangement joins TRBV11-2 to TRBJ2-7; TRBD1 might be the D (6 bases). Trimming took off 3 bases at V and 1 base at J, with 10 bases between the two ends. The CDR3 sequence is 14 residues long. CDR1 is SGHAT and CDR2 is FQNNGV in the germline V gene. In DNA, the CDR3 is TGTGCCAGCAGCTTCAATCAGGGGTCCTACGAGCAGTACTTC. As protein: CASSFNQGSYEQYF.

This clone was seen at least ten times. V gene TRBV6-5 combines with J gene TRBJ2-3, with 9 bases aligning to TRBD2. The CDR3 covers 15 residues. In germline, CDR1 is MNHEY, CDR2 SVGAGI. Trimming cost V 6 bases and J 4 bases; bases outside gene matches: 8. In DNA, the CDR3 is TGTGCCAGCAGCTTAGCGGGAGTAGGCGCAGATACGCAGTATTTT. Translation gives CASSLAGVGADTQYF.

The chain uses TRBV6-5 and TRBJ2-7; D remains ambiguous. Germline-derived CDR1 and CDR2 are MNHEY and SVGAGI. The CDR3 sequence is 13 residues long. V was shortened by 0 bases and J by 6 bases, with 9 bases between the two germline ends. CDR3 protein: CASSYSSPGEQYF. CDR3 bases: TGTGCCAGCAGTTACTCCTCTCCCGGCGAGCAGTACTTC.

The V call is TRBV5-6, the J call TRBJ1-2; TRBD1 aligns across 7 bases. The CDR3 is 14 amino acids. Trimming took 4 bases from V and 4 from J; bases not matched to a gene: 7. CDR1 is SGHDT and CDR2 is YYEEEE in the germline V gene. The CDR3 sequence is CASSSRQGGYGYTF. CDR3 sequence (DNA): TGTGCCAGCAGCAGCCGACAGGGAGGCTATGGCTACACCTTC.

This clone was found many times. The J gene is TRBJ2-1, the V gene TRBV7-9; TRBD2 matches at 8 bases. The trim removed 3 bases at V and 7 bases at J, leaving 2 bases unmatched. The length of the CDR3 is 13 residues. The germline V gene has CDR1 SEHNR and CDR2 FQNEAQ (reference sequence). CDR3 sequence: CASSLTSANEQFF. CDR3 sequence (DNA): TGTGCCAGCAGCTTGACTAGCGCAAATGAGCAGTTCTTC.